This passage covers 30 T cell receptor beta chains from one sample sequenced in a study of blood T cells in healthy people across ages (dated by TCRdb to the mid-2010s). Library creation used 5' RACE. TCRdb records Illumina HiSeq 2500 as the sequencer. A second PCR of roughly 7 to 11 cycles was performed with a sample-barcoded 5' primer and a J-beta primer mix. Starting from the raw public reads, TCRdb applied fastp trimming at Q25, assembled clones with MiXCR and retained in-frame beta chains. Entries are consolidated by CDR3 protein sequence, retaining the most common genes and DNA. The sample table shows more than 450,000 distinct CDR3 sequences, and approximately 26% are seen once. 3.6% of the sample is in the top ten clones. This same sample was also taken into another study, of T cells of mothers and their children.

The specimen was blood. These receptors originate from a boy aged 2 to 10 in good health.

The V gene is TRBV21-1, the J gene TRBJ2-1; the D call TRBD1 from the table was never checked on the DNA. TRBV21-1 is a pseudogene locus. The CDR3 length is 15 residues. Here the CDR3 reads CASSKRDPTYNEQFF. The CDR3 DNA is TGTGCCAGCAGCAAAAGGGACCCGACCTACAATGAGCAGTTCTTC.

V gene TRBV24-1 combines with J gene TRBJ2-5; D gene ambiguous. This CDR3 spans 15 amino acids. CDR1 and CDR2 (germline): KGHDR, SFDVKD. V was cut by 0 bases and J by 2 bases, with 9 bases left in between. In nucleotides, the CDR3 is TGTGCCACCAGTGATTTGAGAGGCCGACAAGAGACCCAGTACTTC. Its translation: CATSDLRGRQETQYF.

This clonotype showed up just once. The chain carries TRBV6-1 and TRBJ1-1; D is unresolved. Deletions cut 6 bases from V and 1 base from J, with 9 bases between. CDR1 and CDR2 from the germline V gene are MNHNS and SASEGT. The CDR3 sequence is 13 residues long. The CDR3, as DNA: TGTGCCAGCAGGAGCAGCCAGAACACTGAAGCTTTCTTT. Its translation is CASRSSQNTEAFF.

This clonotype occurred once. The J gene is TRBJ2-7, the V gene TRBV12-3 or TRBV12-4; D possibly corresponds to TRBD1 (6 bases). CDR3 size: 14 residues. V dropped 1 base and J dropped 5 bases, with 12 bases sitting between them. The CDR3 here is CASSLGQGMDEQYF. The CDR3 DNA follows: TGTGCCAGCAGTTTAGGGCAGGGGATGGACGAGCAGTACTTC.

This chain connects TRBV18 to TRBJ2-7; a possible D gene is TRBD1 (6 bases). Germline CDR1 reads KGHSH; CDR2 reads LQKENI. Trimming took off 5 bases at V and 0 bases at J, with 11 bases between the two ends. The CDR3 has 14 residues. The CDR3, as DNA: TGTGCCAGCTCAGCCCAGACAGGCTCCTACGAGCAGTACTTC. Translating gives CASSAQTGSYEQYF.

The genes are TRBV15 and TRBJ2-3; D not resolved. V was shortened by 0 bases and J by 6 bases, with 4 bases between the two germline ends. This CDR3 spans 12 amino acids. Per germline, CDR1 LNHNV and CDR2 YYDKDF (reference sequence). DNA of the CDR3: TGTGCCACCAGCAGAGATTGGGATACGCAGTATTTT. Translated, it gives CATSRDWDTQYF.

V gene TRBV29-1 combines with J gene TRBJ2-5; perhaps TRBD1 as D (5 bases). V lost 7 bases and J 4 bases, leaving 16 bases between the germline ends. Looked up from germline, CDR1 is SQVTM and CDR2 is ANQGSEA. The CDR3 is made up of 13 amino acids. The CDR3 reads CSAEWGRGETQYF. The CDR3 DNA is TGCAGCGCCGAATGGGGCAGAGGAGAGACCCAGTACTTC.

This clonotype was detected a few times. The CDR3 loop reads CSVEVLPGSEQFF. The CDR3 nucleotides read TGCAGCGTTGAGGTCCTTCCGGGGAGTGAGCAGTTCTTC. The genes are TRBV29-1 and TRBJ2-5; a weak D match, TRBD2 (5 bases). Near its end, the DNA agrees better with TRBJ2-1, so the J call may be wrong. The germline gives CDR1 SQVTM, CDR2 ANQGSEA. The CDR3 runs to 13 residues.

The genes are TRBV12-3 or TRBV12-4 and TRBJ2-2, with 9 nucleotides matching TRBD1. Germline trimming cut 11 bases from V and 3 bases from J; bases unmatched to any gene: 7. This CDR3 region has 14 residues. The DNA for the CDR3 is TGTGCCGGCGAGAGGACAGGGGACACCGGGGAGCTGTTTTTT. Encoded protein: CAGERTGDTGELFF.

This clonotype was seen only once. The junction shows a germline mismatch at one end, possibly a read error. The genes are TRBV29-1 and TRBJ2-3; no clear D gene. The germline CDR1 and CDR2 sequences are SQVTM and ANQGSEA. The CDR3 loop spans 9 amino acids. The CDR3 sequence: CSVSETQYF. DNA for the CDR3: TGCAGCGTTAGTGAGACCCAGTACTTT.

The J gene is TRBJ2-2, the V gene TRBV7-9; unclear D gene. With 11 bases removed from V and 0 bases from J, the gap between germline ends came to 16 bases. Germline CDR1 SEHNR, CDR2 FQNEAQ (reference sequence). The CDR3 is 15 residues long. The CDR3 spells CAGREAASNTGELFF. The CDR3 bases are TGTGCCGGACGAGAGGCGGCGTCGAACACCGGGGAGCTGTTTTTT. Complete variable domain (other parts from reference TRBV7-9 and TRBJ2-2): DTGVSQNPRHKITKRGQNVTFRCDPISEHNRLYWYRQTLGQGPEFLTYFQNEAQLEKSRLLSDRFSAERPKGSFSTLEIQRTEQGDSAMYLCAGREAASNTGELFFGEGSRLTVL.

This clonotype appeared once. This chain connects TRBV6-5 to TRBJ1-1; D is uncertain. Trimming shortened V by 2 bases and J by 1 base, and 11 bases separated the two germline ends. There are 15 residues in the CDR3. Per the germline V gene, CDR1 is MNHEY and CDR2 is SVGAGI. CDR3 sequence reads: CASSYNRGANTEAFF. CDR3 nucleotides: TGTGCCAGCAGTTACAACCGGGGAGCGAACACTGAAGCTTTCTTT.

The chain carries TRBV12-5 and TRBJ2-2, with a tentative D call TRBD1 (5 bases). Germline-derived CDR1 and CDR2 are LGHNT and FRNRAP. Trimming removed 6 bases at V and 7 bases at J, with 18 bases between. This CDR3 spans 15 amino acids. The CDR3, as DNA: TGTGCTAGTGGCCTCCCTCTGGGGCAGTTCGGGGAGCTGTTTTTT. It translates to CASGLPLGQFGELFF. Full variable domain (outside the CDR3, taken from reference TRBV12-5 and TRBJ2-2): DARVTQTPRHKVTEMGQEVTMRCQPILGHNTVFWYRQTMMQGLELLAYFRNRAPLDDSGMPKDRFSAEMPDATLATLKIQPSEPRDSAVYFCASGLPLGQFGELFFGEGSRLTVL.

V usage is TRBV4-1 and J usage is TRBJ2-1; no clear D gene. The germline V gene encodes CDR1 MGHRA and CDR2 YSYEKL. With 1 base removed from V and 5 bases from J, the gap between germline ends came to 9 bases. This CDR3 comprises 14 residues. CDR3 protein: CASSQVVFNNEQFF. CDR3 nucleotides: TGCGCCAGCAGCCAAGTCGTCTTCAACAATGAGCAGTTCTTC.

With regard to this clonotype: Compared with germline, one end of the junction differs, possibly owing to a read error. The chain couples TRBV6-5 to TRBJ2-2; D not certain. CDR1 and CDR2 from the germline V gene are MNHEY and SVGAGI. The length of the CDR3 is 13 residues. CDR3 protein: CASRVGNTRELFF. The CDR3 DNA reads TGTGCCAGCAGGGTGGGGAACACCAGGGAGCTGTTTTTT.

This chain joins TRBV6-6 and TRBJ2-3; D gene unclear. In germline, CDR1 is MNHNY, CDR2 SVGAGI (reference sequence). CDR3 length: 16 residues. The V and J ends lost 0 bases and 3 bases respectively, with 13 bases between them. The CDR3 nucleotides are TGTGCCAGCAGTTACTCAGGGCCTTCGGTAACAGATACGCAGTATTTT. It is translated as CASSYSGPSVTDTQYF.

The V and J genes are TRBV12-3 or TRBV12-4 and TRBJ2-1; 10 bases match TRBD2. With 6 bases clipped from V and 7 bases from J, the junction kept 6 bases outside the gene matches. The length of the CDR3 is 14 residues. CDR3 nucleotide sequence: TGTGCCAGCAGGAGCGGGAGGGAGCTGAATGAGCAGTTCTTC. Protein sequence: CASRSGRELNEQFF.

Only one count was recorded for this clonotype. The chain has TRBV3-1 and TRBJ2-5; D could derive from TRBD1 or TRBD2 (6 bases each). The J call may be incorrect, as the DNA end agrees better with TRBJ2-1. The CDR3 loop spans 15 amino acids. The germline CDR1 and CDR2 sequences are LGHDT and YNNKEL (reference sequence). The CDR3 nucleotides are TGTGCCAGCAGCCAAACCCGGGGGCTAGGGAATGAGCAGTTCTTC. Residues: CASSQTRGLGNEQFF.

The table lists this clonotype with a few counts. The V and J genes are TRBV6-2 or TRBV6-3 and TRBJ2-5, with D possibly TRBD1 on 6 matching bases. The CDR3 is made up of 16 amino acids. Germline V CDR1 and CDR2: MNHEY, SVGEGT. The ends were cut back, 0 bases at V and 2 bases at J, with 13 bases in the middle. The DNA of the CDR3 is TGTGCCAGCAGTTACTCGGGGGCGTTGGTTCAAGAGACCCAGTACTTC. This gives the protein CASSYSGALVQETQYF.

The chain has TRBV28 and TRBJ1-5, with D unresolved. There are 14 residues in the CDR3. Per germline, CDR1 MDHEN and CDR2 SYDVKM. Between the trimmed V and J ends, which lost 6 bases and 2 bases, there was a span of 11 bases. The CDR3 reads CASSPEVGNQPQHF. CDR3 coding DNA: TGTGCCAGCAGCCCCGAAGTAGGCAATCAGCCCCAGCATTTT.

This clonotype was seen only a few times. The chain has TRBV3-1 and TRBJ2-4; D gene ambiguous. V lost 3 bases and J 8 bases, leaving 8 bases between the germline ends. Germline V gives CDR1 LGHDT, CDR2 YNNKEL (reference sequence). CDR3 length equals 12 residues. In DNA, the CDR3 is TGTGCCAGCAGCCAGGGTTCGGACATTCAGTACTTC. Its protein is CASSQGSDIQYF.

The V and J genes are TRBV5-4 and TRBJ2-5; no clear D. TRBJ2-7 explains the end of the DNA better; the J call may be wrong. The germline V gene has CDR1 SGHNT and CDR2 YYREEE (reference sequence). This CDR3 is built from 13 residues. CDR3 sequence: CASSGGSIYEQYF. CDR3 sequence (DNA): TGTGCCAGCAGCGGCGGTTCCATTTACGAGCAGTACTTC.

The V gene is TRBV29-1, the J gene TRBJ1-2; 7 nucleotides line up with TRBD1. The CDR3 has 13 amino acids. After removal of 1 base from V and 4 bases from J, the junction contained 3 bases not matched to a gene. Germline CDR1 reads SQVTM; CDR2 reads ANQGSEA. This CDR3 reads CSVEGGQAYGYTF. As DNA, the CDR3 is TGCAGCGTTGAAGGCGGACAGGCCTATGGCTACACCTTC.

The chain carries TRBV12-3 or TRBV12-4 and TRBJ2-1; 7 positions agree with TRBD2. V lost 2 bases and J lost 5; bases outside the gene matches: 6. CDR3 length equals 15 residues. The chain's CDR3 is CASSLQAGVNNEQFF. The DNA for the CDR3 is TGTGCCAGCAGTTTACAGGCGGGGGTAAACAATGAGCAGTTCTTC.

CDR3 loop: CSVEPLGGSFKNIQYF. The CDR3 DNA follows: TGCAGCGTTGAGCCCCTAGGGGGCTCGTTCAAAAACATTCAGTACTTC. V gene TRBV29-1 combines with J gene TRBJ2-4; 7 bases match TRBD1. The CDR3 length is 16 residues. Germline-derived CDR1 and CDR2 are SQVTM and ANQGSEA. J gave up 3 bases and V 3 bases, and 11 bases lay outside the gene matches.

The chain employs TRBV7-9 and TRBJ2-3; 8 bases agree with TRBD2. CDR3 length: 15 amino acids. The trim removed 1 base at V and 1 base at J, leaving 1 base unmatched. CDR1 is SEHNR, CDR2 FQNEAQ, per germline (reference sequence). CDR3 DNA: TGTGCCAGCAGCTTAGTGACTAGCGGCACAGATACGCAGTATTTT. Translating gives CASSLVTSGTDTQYF.

CDR3 nucleotides: TGCGCCAGCCGCGGAGACTCCTACGAGCAGTACTTC. It yields the protein CASRGDSYEQYF. This chain uses TRBV5-1 with TRBJ2-7; D is unclear. The V end was cut by 7 bases, the J end by 0 bases, with 8 bases between. CDR3 length: 12 amino acids. The V gene's germline CDR1 is SGHRS and CDR2 YFSETQ.

The chain joins TRBV20-1 to TRBJ2-7; D gene unclear. The CDR3 length is 12 residues. Trimming pared 1 base from V and 5 bases from J, leaving 9 bases between. From germline, CDR1 is DFQATT and CDR2 SNEGSKA (reference sequence). The CDR3 sequence: CSARGLDHEQYF. CDR3 bases: TGCAGTGCTAGAGGGCTAGACCACGAGCAGTACTTC.

This clonotype was observed a few times. The chain has TRBV5-4 and TRBJ2-2; either TRBD1 or TRBD2 may fit D (5 bases each). The CDR3 has 15 amino acids. Per the germline V gene, CDR1 is SGHNT and CDR2 is YYREEE (reference sequence). Trimming stripped 4 bases from V and 3 bases from J, with 13 bases between. The CDR3 loop is CASSVSGAYTGELFF. The CDR3 DNA reads TGTGCCAGCAGCGTATCCGGGGCGTACACCGGGGAGCTGTTTTTT.

This clonotype was recorded a few times. The chain uses TRBV6-2 or TRBV6-3 and TRBJ2-5; D gene ambiguous. The end of the DNA is better explained by TRBJ2-7, so the J call may be wrong. This CDR3 has 20 amino acids. CDR1 is MNHEY and CDR2 is SVGEGT in the germline V gene. CDR3 region: CASSWLMSVPFDPSTGEQYF. The CDR3 coding sequence is TGTGCCAGCAGTTGGTTGATGTCGGTGCCTTTCGACCCTTCGACGGGCGAGCAGTACTTC.